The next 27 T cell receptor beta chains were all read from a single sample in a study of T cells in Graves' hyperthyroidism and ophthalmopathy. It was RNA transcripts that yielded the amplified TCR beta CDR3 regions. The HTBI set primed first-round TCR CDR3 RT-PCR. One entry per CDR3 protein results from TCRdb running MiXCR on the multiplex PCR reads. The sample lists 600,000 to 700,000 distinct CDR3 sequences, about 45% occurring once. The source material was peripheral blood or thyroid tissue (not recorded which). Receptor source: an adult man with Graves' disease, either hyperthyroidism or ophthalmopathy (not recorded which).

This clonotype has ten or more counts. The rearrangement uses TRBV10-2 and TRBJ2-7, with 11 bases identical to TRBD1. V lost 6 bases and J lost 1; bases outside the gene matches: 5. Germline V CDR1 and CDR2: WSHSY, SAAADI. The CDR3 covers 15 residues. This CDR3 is CASRGTGGSSYEQYF. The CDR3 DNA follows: TGCGCCAGCAGAGGGACAGGGGGTAGTTCCTACGAGCAGTACTTC.

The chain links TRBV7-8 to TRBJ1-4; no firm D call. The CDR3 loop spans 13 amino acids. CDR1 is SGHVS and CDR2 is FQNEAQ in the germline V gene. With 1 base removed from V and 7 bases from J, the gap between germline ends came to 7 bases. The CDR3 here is CASSLVGPEKLFF. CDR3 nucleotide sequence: TGTGCCAGCAGCTTAGTAGGGCCTGAAAAACTGTTTTTT.

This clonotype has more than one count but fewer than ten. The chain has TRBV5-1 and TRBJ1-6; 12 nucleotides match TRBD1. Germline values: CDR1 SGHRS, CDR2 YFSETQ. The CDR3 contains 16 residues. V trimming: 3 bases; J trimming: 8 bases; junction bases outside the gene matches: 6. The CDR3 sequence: CASSSGQGALYSPLHF. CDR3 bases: TGCGCCAGCAGCTCGGGACAGGGGGCACTGTATTCACCCCTCCACTTT. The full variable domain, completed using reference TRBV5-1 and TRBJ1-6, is KAGVTQTPRYLIKTRGQQVTLSCSPISGHRSVSWYQQTPGQGLQFLFEYFSETQRNKGNFPGRFSGRQFSNSRSEMNVSTLELGDSALYLCASSSGQGALYSPLHFGNGTRLTVT.

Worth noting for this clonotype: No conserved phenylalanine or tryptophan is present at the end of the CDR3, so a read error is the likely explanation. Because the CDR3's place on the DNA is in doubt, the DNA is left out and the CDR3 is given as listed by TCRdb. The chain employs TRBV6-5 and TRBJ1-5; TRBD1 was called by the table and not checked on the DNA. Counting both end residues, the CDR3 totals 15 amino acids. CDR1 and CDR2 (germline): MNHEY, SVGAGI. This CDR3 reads CASRSGTASNQPQPS.

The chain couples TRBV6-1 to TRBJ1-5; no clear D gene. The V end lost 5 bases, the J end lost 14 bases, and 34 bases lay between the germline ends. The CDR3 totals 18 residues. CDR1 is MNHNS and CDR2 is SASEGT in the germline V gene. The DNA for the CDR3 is TGTGCCAGCAGTACCGGACTAGCGGGAGGGCGGGGTAAAAGCTACGAGCATTTT. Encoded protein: CASSTGLAGGRGKSYEHF.

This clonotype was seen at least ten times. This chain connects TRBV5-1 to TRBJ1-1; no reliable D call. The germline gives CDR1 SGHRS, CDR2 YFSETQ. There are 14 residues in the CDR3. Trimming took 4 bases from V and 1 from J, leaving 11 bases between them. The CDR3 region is CASSDGGRNTEAFF. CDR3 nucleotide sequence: TGCGCCAGCAGCGATGGAGGGAGGAACACTGAAGCTTTCTTT.

CDR3 in amino acids: CSSYSGSTEAFF. In nucleotides, the CDR3 is TGCAGCAGTTACTCAGGGAGCACTGAAGCTTTCTTT. This chain connects TRBV29-1 to TRBJ1-1, with D tentatively TRBD1 (5 bases). Per the germline V gene, CDR1 is SQVTM and CDR2 is ANQGSEA. Trimming took off 8 bases at V and 4 bases at J, with 14 bases between the two ends. The CDR3 is 12 residues long.

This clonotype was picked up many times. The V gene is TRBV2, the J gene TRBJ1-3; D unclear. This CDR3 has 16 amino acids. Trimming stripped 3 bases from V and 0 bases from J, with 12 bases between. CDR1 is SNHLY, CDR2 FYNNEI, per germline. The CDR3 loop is CASSEIRVNSGNTIYF. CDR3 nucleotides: TGTGCCAGCAGTGAGATCAGAGTTAACTCTGGAAACACCATATATTTT.

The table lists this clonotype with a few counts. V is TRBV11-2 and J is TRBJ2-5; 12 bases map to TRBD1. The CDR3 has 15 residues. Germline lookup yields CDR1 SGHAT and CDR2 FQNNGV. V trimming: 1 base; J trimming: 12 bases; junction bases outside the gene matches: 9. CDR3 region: CASSLASGQGAAEYF. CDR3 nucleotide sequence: TGTGCCAGCAGCTTAGCATCGGGACAGGGGGCAGCAGAGTACTTC.

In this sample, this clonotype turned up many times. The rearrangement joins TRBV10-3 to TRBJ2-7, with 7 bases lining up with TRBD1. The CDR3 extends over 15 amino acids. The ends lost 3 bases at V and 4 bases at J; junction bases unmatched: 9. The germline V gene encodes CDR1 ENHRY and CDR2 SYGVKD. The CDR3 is CAISDKGQITYEQYF. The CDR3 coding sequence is TGTGCCATCAGTGATAAGGGACAGATCACTTACGAGCAGTACTTC.

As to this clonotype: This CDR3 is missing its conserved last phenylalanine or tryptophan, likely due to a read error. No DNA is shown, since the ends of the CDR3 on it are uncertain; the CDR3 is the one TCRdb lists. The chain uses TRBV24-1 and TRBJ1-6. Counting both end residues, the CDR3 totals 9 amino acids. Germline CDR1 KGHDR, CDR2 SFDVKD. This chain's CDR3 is CATSDWSPS.

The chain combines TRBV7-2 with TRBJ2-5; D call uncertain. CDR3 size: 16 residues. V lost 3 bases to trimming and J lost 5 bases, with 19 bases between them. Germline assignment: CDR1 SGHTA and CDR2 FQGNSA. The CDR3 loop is CASSFPGRTSYETQYF. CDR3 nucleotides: TGTGCCAGCAGCTTCCCCGGACGTACATCCTACGAGACCCAGTACTTC.

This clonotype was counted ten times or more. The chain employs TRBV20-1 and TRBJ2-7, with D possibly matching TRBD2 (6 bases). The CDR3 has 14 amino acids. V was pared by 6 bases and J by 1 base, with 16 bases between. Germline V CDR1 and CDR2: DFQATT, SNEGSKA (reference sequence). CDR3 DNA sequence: TGCAGTGCCCTCCTAGCCCGGGGGTCCTACGAGCAGTACTTC. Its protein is CSALLARGSYEQYF.

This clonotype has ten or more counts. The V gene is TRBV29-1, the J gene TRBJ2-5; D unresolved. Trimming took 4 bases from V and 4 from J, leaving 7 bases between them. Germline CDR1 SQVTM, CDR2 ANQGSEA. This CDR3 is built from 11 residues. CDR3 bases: TGCAGCGTTGGTTCGGGAGAGACCCAGTACTTC. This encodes CSVGSGETQYF.

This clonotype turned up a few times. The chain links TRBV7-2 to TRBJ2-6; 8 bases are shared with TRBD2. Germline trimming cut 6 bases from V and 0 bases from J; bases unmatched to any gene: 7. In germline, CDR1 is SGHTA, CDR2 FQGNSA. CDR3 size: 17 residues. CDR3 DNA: TGTGCCAGCAGATCCCGGGGGGGTTTCTCTGGGGCCAACGTCCTGACTTTC. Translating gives CASRSRGGFSGANVLTF.

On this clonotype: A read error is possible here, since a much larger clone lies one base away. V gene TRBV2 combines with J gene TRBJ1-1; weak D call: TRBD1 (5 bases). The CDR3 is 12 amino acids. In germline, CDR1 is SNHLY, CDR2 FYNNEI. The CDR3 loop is CASRRVSTEALF. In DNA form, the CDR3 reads TGTGCCAGCCGCAGGGTGAGCACTGAAGCTTTGTTT.

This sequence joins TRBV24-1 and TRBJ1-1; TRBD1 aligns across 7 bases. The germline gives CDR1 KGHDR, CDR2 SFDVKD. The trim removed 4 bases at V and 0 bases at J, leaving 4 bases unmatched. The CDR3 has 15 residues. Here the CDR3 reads CATSDSDRVNTEAFF. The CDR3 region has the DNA TGTGCCACCAGTGACAGCGACAGGGTGAACACTGAAGCTTTCTTT.

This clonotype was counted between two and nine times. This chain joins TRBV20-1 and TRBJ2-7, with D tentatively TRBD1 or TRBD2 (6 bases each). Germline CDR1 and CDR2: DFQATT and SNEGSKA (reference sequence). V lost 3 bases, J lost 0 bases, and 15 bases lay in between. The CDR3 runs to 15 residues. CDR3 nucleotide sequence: TGCAGTGCTAGTTTCGCGGGGACAAACTCCTACGAGCAGTACTTC. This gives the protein CSASFAGTNSYEQYF.

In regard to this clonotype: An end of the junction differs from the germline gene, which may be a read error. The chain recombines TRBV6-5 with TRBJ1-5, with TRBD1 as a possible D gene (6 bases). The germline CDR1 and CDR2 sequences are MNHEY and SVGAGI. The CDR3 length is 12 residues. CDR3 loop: CAISYSGGSSHF. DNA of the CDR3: TGTGCCATCAGTTACTCGGGGGGCAGCTCGCATTTT.

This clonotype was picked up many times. CDR3 sequence: CAISGPANTGELFF. The CDR3 DNA reads as TGTGCCATCAGTGGTCCAGCGAACACCGGGGAGCTGTTTTTT. The V gene is TRBV10-3, the J gene TRBJ2-2; D is unclear. The length of the CDR3 is 14 residues. Trimming stripped 4 bases from V and 0 bases from J, with 6 bases between. Germline values: CDR1 ENHRY, CDR2 SYGVKD.

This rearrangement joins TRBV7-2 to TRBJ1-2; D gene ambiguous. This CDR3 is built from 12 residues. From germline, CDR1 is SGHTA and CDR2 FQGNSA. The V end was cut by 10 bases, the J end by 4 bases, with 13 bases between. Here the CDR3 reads CAISYGGYGYTF. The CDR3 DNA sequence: TGTGCCATCAGTTACGGAGGCTATGGCTACACCTTC. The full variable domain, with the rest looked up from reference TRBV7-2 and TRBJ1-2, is GAGVSQSPSNKVTEKGKDVELRCDPISGHTALYWYRQSLGQGLEFLIYFQGNSAPDKSGLPSDRFSAERTGGSVSTLTIQRTQQEDSAVYLCAISYGGYGYTFGSGTRLTVV.

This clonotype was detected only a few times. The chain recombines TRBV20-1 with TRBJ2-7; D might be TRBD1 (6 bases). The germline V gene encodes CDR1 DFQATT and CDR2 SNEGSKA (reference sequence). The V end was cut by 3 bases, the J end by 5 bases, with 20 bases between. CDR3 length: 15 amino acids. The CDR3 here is CSASTRSAGAHEQYF. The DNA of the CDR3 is TGCAGTGCTAGTACGCGTTCGGCAGGGGCGCACGAGCAGTACTTC.

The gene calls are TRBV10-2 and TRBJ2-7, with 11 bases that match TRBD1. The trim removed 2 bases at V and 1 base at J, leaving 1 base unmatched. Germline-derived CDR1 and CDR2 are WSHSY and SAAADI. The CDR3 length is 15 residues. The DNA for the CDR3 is TGCGCCAGCAGTGAGGGACAGGGGGCTTCCTACGAGCAGTACTTC. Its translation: CASSEGQGASYEQYF.

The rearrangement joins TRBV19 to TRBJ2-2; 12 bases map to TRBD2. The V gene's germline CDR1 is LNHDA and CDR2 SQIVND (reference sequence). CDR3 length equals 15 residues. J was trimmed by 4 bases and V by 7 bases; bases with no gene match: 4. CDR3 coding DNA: TGTGCCAGTAACGGACTAGCGGGACCCACCGGGGAGCTGTTTTTT. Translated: CASNGLAGPTGELFF.

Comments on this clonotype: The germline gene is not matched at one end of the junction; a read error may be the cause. For the CDR3, the DNA is TGTGCCAGCAGTGAGAGGACAGCCGCTTTTAACTACGAGCAGTACTTC. It is translated as CASSERTAAFNYEQYF. The chain couples TRBV10-3 to TRBJ2-7, with a tentative D call TRBD1 (6 bases). Germline V gene sequence: CDR1 ENHRY, CDR2 SYGVKD. This CDR3 has 16 residues.

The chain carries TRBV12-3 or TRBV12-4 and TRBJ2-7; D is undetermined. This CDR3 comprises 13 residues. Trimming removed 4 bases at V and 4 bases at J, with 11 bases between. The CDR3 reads CASSSSRFYEQYF. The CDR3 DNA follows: TGTGCCAGCAGTTCCTCCCGTTTTTACGAGCAGTACTTC.

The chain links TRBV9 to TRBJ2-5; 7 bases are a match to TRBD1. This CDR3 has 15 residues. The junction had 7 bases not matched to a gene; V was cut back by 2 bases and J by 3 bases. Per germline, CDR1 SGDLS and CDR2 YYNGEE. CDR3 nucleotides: TGTGCCAGCAGCGTTGTCCCGGGACAGAAAGAGACCCAGTACTTC. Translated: CASSVVPGQKETQYF.